The 13 T cell receptor beta chains below were found in one sample sequenced in a study of blood T cell repertoires in COVID-19. Only in-frame clones appear in the TCRdb table, and some are missing; sequencing was by immunoSEQ multiplex PCR. The sample has a few hundred thousand clones; roughly 75% are singletons. Sequenced sample: peripheral blood. These receptors were obtained from a woman aged 70-85 years with acute or convalescent COVID-19.

The chain is built from TRBV6-1 and TRBJ1-1; D not certain. V shed 3 bases and J shed 3 bases, with 20 bases lying between them. The CDR3 spans 17 residues. Germline loops: CDR1 MNHNS, CDR2 SASEGT. For the CDR3, the DNA is TGTGCCAGCAGTGACGTGGAGACCACAAATTTGGACACTGAAGCTTTCTTT. Translation: CASSDVETTNLDTEAFF.

J is TRBJ2-2 and V is TRBV6-2 or TRBV6-3, with D possibly being TRBD1 (5 bases). The CDR3 loop spans 13 amino acids. Germline V CDR1 and CDR2: MNHEY, SVGEGT. The V and J ends lost 2 bases and 7 bases respectively, with 8 bases between them. CDR3 DNA: TGTGCCAGCAGTTACCAGGGTATCGGGGAGCTGTTTTTT. It encodes CASSYQGIGELFF.

The chain uses TRBV4-1 and TRBJ2-7; D may be TRBD2 (6 bases). Germline V gene data show CDR1 as MGHRA and CDR2 as YSYEKL. The CDR3 contains 13 residues. Trimming took off 4 bases at V and 5 bases at J, with 12 bases between the two ends. CDR3 sequence (DNA): TGCGCCAGCAGCCGCTCTGGCGGGAACGAGCAGTACTTC. Its translation: CASSRSGGNEQYF.

This chain uses TRBV15 with TRBJ2-3, with D possibly being TRBD1 (6 bases). In germline, CDR1 is LNHNV, CDR2 YYDKDF (reference sequence). The CDR3 loop spans 15 amino acids. V was trimmed by 5 bases and J by 2 bases, leaving 14 bases between them. This CDR3 reads CATSGARTDTDTQYF. The CDR3 DNA reads as TGTGCCACCAGCGGAGCTCGGACAGACACAGATACGCAGTATTTT.

The rearrangement joins TRBV2 to TRBJ2-3; 7 nucleotides match TRBD1. This CDR3 region has 14 residues. J lost 2 bases, V lost 4 bases, and 3 bases had no gene match. Germline-derived CDR1 and CDR2 are SNHLY and FYNNEI. The CDR3 loop is CASSVDRATDTQYF. The CDR3 nucleotides are TGTGCCAGCAGTGTTGACAGGGCCACAGATACGCAGTATTTT.

A single count supports this clone. The gene calls are TRBV29-1 and TRBJ2-5, with a possible D match to TRBD1 (5 bases). Germline V gene sequence: CDR1 SQVTM, CDR2 ANQGSEA. The CDR3 is 11 amino acids. Trimming left V 6 bases short and J 0 bases short, with 5 bases between. Here the CDR3 DNA reads TGCAGCGTCAGGGACCAAGAGACCCAGTACTTC. As protein: CSVRDQETQYF.

The rearrangement links TRBV7-6 to TRBJ2-2; D might be TRBD2 (6 bases). Trimming removed 5 bases from V and 4 bases from J, with 14 bases in between. The CDR3 covers 15 residues. The germline V gene encodes CDR1 SGHVS and CDR2 FNYEAQ. The CDR3 region has the DNA TGTGCCAGCAGCCCCGGGATCGGGGGCACCGGGGAGCTGTTTTTT. This sequence encodes CASSPGIGGTGELFF. Full variable domain (missing parts from reference TRBV7-6 and TRBJ2-2): GAGVSQSPRYKVTKRGQDVALRCDPISGHVSLYWYRQALGQGPEFLTYFNYEAQQDKSGLPNDRFSAERPEGSISTLTIQRTEQRDSAMYRCASSPGIGGTGELFFGEGSRLTVL.

The chain couples TRBV2 to TRBJ2-4, with a tentative D call TRBD1 (6 bases). Germline V CDR1 and CDR2: SNHLY, FYNNEI. Deletions cut 4 bases from V and 7 bases from J, with 14 bases between. There are 14 residues in the CDR3. The CDR3 reads CASSGQGRGNIQYF. The CDR3, as DNA: TGTGCCAGCAGTGGTCAGGGGCGCGGCAACATTCAGTACTTC.

V and J are TRBV10-1 and TRBJ2-3; TRBD1 matches 7 bases. V was clipped by 2 bases and J by 2 bases; unmatched bases: 1. The CDR3 is 14 residues long. Germline CDR1 is WNHNN and CDR2 is SYGVQD (reference sequence). The CDR3 nucleotides read TGCGCCAGCAGTGAGGGGACAGTCACAGATACGCAGTATTTT. This codes for CASSEGTVTDTQYF.

The CDR3 DNA reads as TGTGCCAGCAGCCCCACGGGGAGCGGGGGGGCCCAGTTCTTC. Amino acids: CASSPTGSGGAQFF. This chain links TRBV6-5 with TRBJ2-1, with 10 bases identical to TRBD2. The V gene's germline CDR1 is MNHEY and CDR2 SVGAGI. The V and J ends lost 6 bases and 13 bases, in that order; junction bases with no gene match: 12. The CDR3 is 14 residues long.

V gene TRBV4-3 combines with J gene TRBJ2-3; 9 bases line up with TRBD2. J gave up 7 bases and V 1 base, and 9 bases lay outside the gene matches. From germline, CDR1 is LGHNA and CDR2 YSLEER. The CDR3 runs to 16 residues. This chain's CDR3 is CASSQGGGREDHTQYF. For the CDR3, the DNA is TGCGCCAGCAGCCAAGGAGGCGGGAGGGAAGACCATACGCAGTATTTT.

This clone appeared a few times. The chain uses TRBV6-5 and TRBJ1-2; D is possibly TRBD1 (6 bases). V was pared by 6 bases and J by 8 bases, with 13 bases between. CDR1 and CDR2 from the germline V gene are MNHEY and SVGAGI. The CDR3 totals 12 residues. CDR3 in DNA: TGTGCCAGCAGCGAGGCAGGGGTCGGCTACACCTTC. Translating gives CASSEAGVGYTF.

For the CDR3, the DNA is TGTGCCAGCAGCCAAACAGGGCGAGGCGAGCAGTACGTC. It encodes CASSQTGRGEQYV. The chain recombines TRBV14 with TRBJ2-7, with a possible D match to TRBD1 (6 bases). CDR1 and CDR2 from the germline V gene are SGHDN and FVKESK. The CDR3 consists of 13 residues. V was clipped by 2 bases and J by 6 bases, with 11 bases between them.